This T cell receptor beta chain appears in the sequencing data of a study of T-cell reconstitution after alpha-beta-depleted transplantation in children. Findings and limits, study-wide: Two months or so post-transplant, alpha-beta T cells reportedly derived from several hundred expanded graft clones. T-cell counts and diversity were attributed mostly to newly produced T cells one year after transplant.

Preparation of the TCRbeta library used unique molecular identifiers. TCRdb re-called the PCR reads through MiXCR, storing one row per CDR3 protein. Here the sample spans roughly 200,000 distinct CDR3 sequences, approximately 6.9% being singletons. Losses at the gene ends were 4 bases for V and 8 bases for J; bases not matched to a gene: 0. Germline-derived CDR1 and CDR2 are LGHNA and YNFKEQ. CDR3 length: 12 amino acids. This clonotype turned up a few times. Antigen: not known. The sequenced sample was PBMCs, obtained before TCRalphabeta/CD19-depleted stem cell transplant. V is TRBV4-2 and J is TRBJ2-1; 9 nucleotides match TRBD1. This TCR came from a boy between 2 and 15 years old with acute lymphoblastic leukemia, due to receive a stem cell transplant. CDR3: CASSRQGDEQFF. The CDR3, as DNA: TGTGCCAGCAGCCGACAGGGGGATGAGCAGTTCTTC.